Listed here is a single T cell receptor beta chain. This sample was taken from a study of blood T cell repertoires in COVID-19. Sequencing used immunoSEQ multiplex PCR; TCRdb keeps in-frame clones, though not all of them. This table has about 220,000 clones, about 86% appearing once. The length of the CDR3 is 17 residues. The V gene's germline CDR1 is SGHAT and CDR2 FQNNGV. V gave up 0 bases and J gave up 2 bases, with 14 bases separating them. V usage is TRBV11-2 and J usage is TRBJ1-3; TRBD1 might be the D (5 bases). This TCR derives from a woman aged 40 to 49 with acute COVID-19. The sequencing input was PBMCs or T cells enriched from blood (not recorded which). CDR3 protein: CASSLEGPSAPGNTIYF. The CDR3 DNA reads as TGTGCCAGCAGCTTAGAGGGGCCTTCCGCCCCTGGAAACACCATATATTTT.